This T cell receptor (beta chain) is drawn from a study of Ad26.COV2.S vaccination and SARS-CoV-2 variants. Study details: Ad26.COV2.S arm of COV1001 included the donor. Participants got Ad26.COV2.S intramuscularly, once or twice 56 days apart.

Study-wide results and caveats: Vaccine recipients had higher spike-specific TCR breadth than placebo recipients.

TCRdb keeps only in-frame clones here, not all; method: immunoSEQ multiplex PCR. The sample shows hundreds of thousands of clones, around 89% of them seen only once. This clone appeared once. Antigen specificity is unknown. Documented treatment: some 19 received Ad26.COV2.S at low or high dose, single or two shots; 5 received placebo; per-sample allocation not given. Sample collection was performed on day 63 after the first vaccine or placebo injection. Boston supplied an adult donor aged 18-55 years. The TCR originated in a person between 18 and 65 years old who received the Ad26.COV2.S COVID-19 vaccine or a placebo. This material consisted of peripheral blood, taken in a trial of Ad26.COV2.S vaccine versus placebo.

In nucleotides, the CDR3 is TGTGCCAGCAGCAGACAGGGGATCAATTCACCCCTCCACTTT. Protein product: CASSRQGINSPLHF. The chain employs TRBV7-3 and TRBJ1-6; 8 nucleotides align to TRBD1. V lost 5 bases to trimming and J lost 7 bases; unmatched junction nucleotides: 4. This CDR3 is built from 14 residues. CDR1 is SGHTA, CDR2 FQGTGA, per germline.